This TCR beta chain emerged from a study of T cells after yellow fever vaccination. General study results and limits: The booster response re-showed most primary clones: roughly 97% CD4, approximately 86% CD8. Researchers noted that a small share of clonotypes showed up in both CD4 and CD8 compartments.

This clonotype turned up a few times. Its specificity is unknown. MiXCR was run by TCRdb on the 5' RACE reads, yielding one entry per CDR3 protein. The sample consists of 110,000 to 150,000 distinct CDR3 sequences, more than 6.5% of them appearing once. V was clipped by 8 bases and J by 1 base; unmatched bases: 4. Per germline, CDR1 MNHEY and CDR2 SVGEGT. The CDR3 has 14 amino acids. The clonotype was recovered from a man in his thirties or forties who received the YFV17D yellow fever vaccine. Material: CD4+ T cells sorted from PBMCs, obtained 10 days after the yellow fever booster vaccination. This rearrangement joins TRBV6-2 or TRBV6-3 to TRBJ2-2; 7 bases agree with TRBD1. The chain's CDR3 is CASRPGGNTGELFF. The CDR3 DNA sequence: TGTGCCAGCCGCCCAGGGGGGAACACCGGGGAGCTGTTTTTT.